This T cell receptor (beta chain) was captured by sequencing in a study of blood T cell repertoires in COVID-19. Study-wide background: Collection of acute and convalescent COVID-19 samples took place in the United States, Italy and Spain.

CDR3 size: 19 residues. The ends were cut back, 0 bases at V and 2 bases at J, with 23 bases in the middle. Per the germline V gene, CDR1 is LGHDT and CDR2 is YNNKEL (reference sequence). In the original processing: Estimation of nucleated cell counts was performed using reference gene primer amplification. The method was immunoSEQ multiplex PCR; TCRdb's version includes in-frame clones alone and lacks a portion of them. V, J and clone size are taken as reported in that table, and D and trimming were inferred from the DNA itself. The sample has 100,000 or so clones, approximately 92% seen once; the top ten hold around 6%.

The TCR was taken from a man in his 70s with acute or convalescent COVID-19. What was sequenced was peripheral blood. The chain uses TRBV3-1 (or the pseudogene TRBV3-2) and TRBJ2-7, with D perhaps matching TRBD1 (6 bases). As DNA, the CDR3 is TGTGCCAGCAGCCAAGAGATCACAGGGTTCCATCGGGATCCCTACGAGCAGTACTTC. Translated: CASSQEITGFHRDPYEQYF.